Presented here are 32 T cell receptor beta chains from one specimen sequenced in a study of blood T cell repertoires in COVID-19. Only in-frame clones appear in the TCRdb table, and some are missing; sequencing was by immunoSEQ multiplex PCR. The profile covers about 200,000 clones, with roughly nine tenths appearing a single time and under 25% taken by the ten largest. Material: peripheral blood. The receptors were gathered from a man aged 60 to 75 with active or convalescent COVID-19.

The chain employs TRBV9 and TRBJ2-3; 7 bases fit TRBD2. Germline loops: CDR1 SGDLS, CDR2 YYNGEE. Losses at the gene ends were 4 bases for V and 1 base for J; bases not matched to a gene: 3. This CDR3 is 14 amino acids long. The CDR3 DNA reads TGTGCCAGCAGCCCTCGGGGGGGCACAGATACGCAGTATTTT. It codes for CASSPRGGTDTQYF. Full variable domain (outside the CDR3, taken from reference TRBV9 and TRBJ2-3): DSGVTQTPKHLITATGQRVTLRCSPRSGDLSVYWYQQSLDQGLQFLIQYYNGEERAKGNILERFSAQQFPDLHSELNLSSLELGDSALYFCASSPRGGTDTQYFGPGTRLTVL.

V usage is TRBV3-1 (or the pseudogene TRBV3-2) and J usage is TRBJ2-2; tentative D call: TRBD2 (6 bases). This CDR3 spans 14 amino acids. Trimming removed 5 bases from V and 3 bases from J, with 10 bases in between. CDR1 and CDR2 from the germline V gene are LGHDT and YNNKEL (reference sequence). The CDR3 spells CASSWDSYTGELFF. DNA of the CDR3: TGTGCCAGCAGCTGGGACTCCTACACCGGGGAGCTGTTTTTT.

The chain couples TRBV6-5 to TRBJ1-5; no definite D call. The CDR3 runs 13 residues. Trimming removed 6 bases from V and 3 bases from J, with 9 bases in between. Germline values: CDR1 MNHEY, CDR2 SVGAGI. CDR3 coding DNA: TGTGCCAGCAGAAAGCAGGACAATCAGCCCCAGCATTTT. Translating gives CASRKQDNQPQHF.

This chain connects TRBV5-1 to TRBJ2-7, with a tentative D call TRBD1 (6 bases). The V and J ends lost 4 bases and 2 bases respectively, with 16 bases between them. Germline assignment: CDR1 SGHRS and CDR2 YFSETQ. CDR3 size: 15 residues. Written as DNA, the CDR3 is TGCGCCAGCAGCCTCCGGGACACCTCAACCTACGAGCAGTACTTC. It encodes CASSLRDTSTYEQYF.

The chain has TRBV4-1 and TRBJ2-3, with D possibly matching TRBD1 (5 bases). The germline gives CDR1 MGHRA, CDR2 YSYEKL. This CDR3 is 16 amino acids long. V lost 8 bases and J lost 5, with 23 bases in between. The CDR3 DNA reads TGCGCCAGCCGGAAAGGGGCGGCTATTAGAGGAGATACGCAGTATTTT. It codes for CASRKGAAIRGDTQYF.

This chain joins TRBV4-1 and TRBJ1-6; TRBD1 agrees at 7 bases. V shed 8 bases and J 3 bases; nucleotides not matched to a gene: 16. There are 18 residues in the CDR3. Germline V CDR1 and CDR2: MGHRA, YSYEKL. As DNA, the CDR3 is TGCGCCAGCGGCATACAGGGGCCATCAACGTTCTATAATTCACCCCTCCACTTT. Its protein product is CASGIQGPSTFYNSPLHF.

This rearrangement joins TRBV5-1 to TRBJ2-3; TRBD2 aligns across 13 bases. Germline lookup yields CDR1 SGHRS and CDR2 YFSETQ. This CDR3 is built from 15 residues. J lost 4 bases, V lost 3 bases, and 2 bases had no gene match. In nucleotides, the CDR3 is TGCGCCAGCAGCTCGACTAGCGGGGGGTCAGATACGCAGTATTTT. It is translated as CASSSTSGGSDTQYF.

The chain joins TRBV7-2 to TRBJ1-2; TRBD1 aligns across 10 bases. The CDR3 totals 15 residues. Losses at the gene ends were 5 bases for V and 7 bases for J; bases not matched to a gene: 10. Germline CDR1 is SGHTA and CDR2 is FQGNSA. In DNA form, the CDR3 reads TGTGCCAGCAGCCCCAGAGGGACAGGGGAAAGTGGCTACACCTTC. Translating gives CASSPRGTGESGYTF.

The V call is TRBV7-9, the J call TRBJ2-5; 7 bases line up with TRBD1. Germline V lookup: CDR1 SEHNR, CDR2 FQNEAQ (reference sequence). The CDR3 is 18 amino acids. Trimming cost V 2 bases and J 0 bases; bases outside gene matches: 12. In nucleotides, the CDR3 is TGTGCCAGCAGCTTATTTTGGGACAGCAATGCTTACCAAGAGACCCAGTACTTC. Amino acids: CASSLFWDSNAYQETQYF.

The chain joins TRBV6-2 or TRBV6-3 to TRBJ1-1; perhaps TRBD1 as D (6 bases). Germline loops: CDR1 MNHEY, CDR2 SVGEGT. The CDR3 loop spans 16 amino acids. V shed 0 bases and J shed 3 bases, with 14 bases lying between them. CDR3 in amino acids: CASSYSRGKEDTEAFF. In nucleotides, the CDR3 is TGTGCCAGCAGTTACTCGAGGGGGAAAGAAGACACTGAAGCTTTCTTT.

V usage is TRBV6-5 and J usage is TRBJ1-1, with a weak D call TRBD1 (5 bases). The V end lost 8 bases, the J end lost 0 bases, and 7 bases lay between the germline ends. Germline assignment: CDR1 MNHEY and CDR2 SVGAGI. This CDR3 spans 12 amino acids. Here the CDR3 reads CASRDLNTEAFF. The CDR3 DNA reads TGTGCCAGCCGGGACTTGAACACTGAAGCTTTCTTT.

The chain employs TRBV7-5 and TRBJ1-5; no check of the table's D call, TRBD1, against the DNA was made. TRBV7-5 is shown as a pseudogene. The CDR3 is 18 amino acids. The CDR3 reads CARSAPLPGTGHYQPQHF. In nucleotides, the CDR3 is TGTGCCAGAAGCGCCCCTCTACCCGGGACAGGTCACTATCAGCCCCAGCATTTT.

The V and J genes are TRBV3-1 (or the pseudogene TRBV3-2) and TRBJ2-7; D is ambiguous. CDR1 is LGHDT and CDR2 is YNNKEL in the germline V gene (reference sequence). This CDR3 is built from 13 residues. Between the trimmed V and J ends, which lost 4 bases and 0 bases, there was a span of 7 bases. Here the CDR3 DNA reads TGTGCCAGCAGCCCCACTCCCTCCTACGAGCAGTACTTC. Amino acid sequence: CASSPTPSYEQYF.

This chain links TRBV29-1 with TRBJ1-2, with D hard to call. Looked up from germline, CDR1 is SQVTM and CDR2 is ANQGSEA. There are 12 residues in the CDR3. Trimming removed 3 bases from V and 0 bases from J, with 5 bases in between. In DNA form, the CDR3 reads TGCAGCGTTGACAGTTCTAACTATGGCTACACCTTC. Protein sequence: CSVDSSNYGYTF.

The chain joins TRBV5-1 to TRBJ1-3; the match to TRBD1 covers 7 bases. V dropped 2 bases and J dropped 2; count of bases not matched to a gene: 7. This CDR3 is 16 amino acids long. Germline values: CDR1 SGHRS, CDR2 YFSETQ. CDR3 loop: CASSLVPTGPGNTIYF. The CDR3 region has the DNA TGCGCCAGCAGCTTAGTACCGACAGGGCCTGGAAACACCATATATTTT.

This clone was observed once. The chain recombines TRBV4-1 with TRBJ2-7, with D perhaps matching TRBD2 (6 bases). Trimming removed 2 bases from V and 3 bases from J, with 11 bases in between. The CDR3 spans 14 residues. The germline V gene has CDR1 MGHRA and CDR2 YSYEKL. The CDR3 region is CASSQRLEIYEQYF. The CDR3 DNA reads as TGCGCCAGCAGCCAAAGACTAGAAATCTACGAGCAGTACTTC.

This chain joins TRBV7-9 and TRBJ1-6; 7 bases fit TRBD1. This CDR3 is 14 amino acids long. V gave up 2 bases and J gave up 7 bases; unmatched junction bases: 2. The germline V gene has CDR1 SEHNR and CDR2 FQNEAQ (reference sequence). The CDR3 sequence: CASSLKGANSPLHF. The CDR3 DNA is TGTGCCAGCAGCTTAAAGGGGGCGAATTCACCCCTCCACTTT. The variable domain in full, completed from reference TRBV7-9 and TRBJ1-6, reads DTGVSQNPRHKITKRGQNVTFRCDPISEHNRLYWYRQTLGQGPEFLTYFQNEAQLEKSRLLSDRFSAERPKGSFSTLEIQRTEQGDSAMYLCASSLKGANSPLHFGNGTRLTVT.

The V and J genes are TRBV19 and TRBJ1-2; 8 bases align to TRBD1. The germline V gene has CDR1 LNHDA and CDR2 SQIVND (reference sequence). The CDR3 sequence is 13 residues long. J was trimmed by 4 bases and V by 5 bases; bases with no gene match: 3. The CDR3, as DNA: TGTGCCAGTAGTTACGACAGGGGCTATGGCTACACCTTC. Amino acids: CASSYDRGYGYTF.

The J gene is TRBJ1-1, the V gene TRBV19, with 9 nucleotides matching TRBD1. The V gene end was trimmed by 5 bases and the J gene end by 4 bases; junction bases not matched to a gene: 11. The germline CDR1 and CDR2 sequences are LNHDA and SQIVND (reference sequence). CDR3 size: 16 residues. The CDR3 DNA is TGTGCCAGTAGTCCAAAAGGGGACAGGGTAAGCACTGAAGCTTTCTTT. It translates to CASSPKGDRVSTEAFF.

V and J are TRBV30 and TRBJ1-6, with 7 bases aligning to TRBD1. CDR3 length equals 16 residues. Trimming took 0 bases from V and 14 from J; bases not matched to a gene: 16. Germline V gene data show CDR1 as GTSNPN and CDR2 as SVGIG (reference sequence). The CDR3 coding sequence is TGTGCCTGGAGTGTAGGGACAGACATCCTTGACTCGGCCCTCCACTTT. This encodes CAWSVGTDILDSALHF.

The table lists this clone with a count of one. The chain is built from TRBV9 and TRBJ1-4; no definite D call. Germline assignment: CDR1 SGDLS and CDR2 YYNGEE. The CDR3 loop spans 12 amino acids. V lost 3 bases to trimming and J lost 8 bases, with 8 bases between them. This CDR3 reads CASSDSGEKLFF. The CDR3, as DNA: TGTGCCAGCAGCGATTCGGGGGAAAAACTGTTTTTT.

The chain couples TRBV18 to TRBJ2-2, with TRBD2 as a possible D gene (5 bases). With 2 bases removed from V and 5 bases from J, the gap between germline ends came to 12 bases. There are 15 residues in the CDR3. Germline CDR1 KGHSH, CDR2 LQKENI. The CDR3, as DNA: TGTGCCAGCTCACCAGGGGAGATTGGGACCGGGGAGCTGTTTTTT. Protein product: CASSPGEIGTGELFF.

The chain couples TRBV4-1 to TRBJ1-3; 9 positions agree with TRBD1. The germline CDR1 and CDR2 sequences are MGHRA and YSYEKL. The CDR3 contains 17 residues. Unmatched junction bases numbered 8, after V lost 4 bases and J lost 1 base. In DNA, the CDR3 is TGCGCCAGCAGCCCCCGGGGACAGGGTCGATCTGGAAACACCATATATTTT. This codes for CASSPRGQGRSGNTIYF.

Written as DNA, the CDR3 is TGCAGCGTTATTGAAACAACTAGCCAGTACTTC. Translating it yields CSVIETTSQYF. This chain links TRBV29-1 with TRBJ2-5; D perhaps matches TRBD2 (5 bases). With 5 bases removed from V and 10 bases from J, the gap between germline ends came to 14 bases. The CDR3 is 11 amino acids. The germline V gene has CDR1 SQVTM and CDR2 ANQGSEA.

J is TRBJ1-6 and V is TRBV2; D perhaps matches TRBD1 (5 bases). The V gene's germline CDR1 is SNHLY and CDR2 FYNNEI. The CDR3 covers 13 residues. Trimming left V 3 bases short and J 7 bases short, with 7 bases between. CDR3 coding DNA: TGTGCCAGCAGTGACCAGGGAAATTCACCCCTCCACTTT. It specifies CASSDQGNSPLHF.

The chain is built from TRBV5-4 and TRBJ1-4; D is possibly TRBD1 (6 bases). Trimming stripped 5 bases from V and 8 bases from J, with 7 bases between. Germline CDR1 is SGHNT and CDR2 is YYREEE (reference sequence). The CDR3 extends over 11 amino acids. The CDR3 DNA sequence: TGTGCCAGCAGTAGGGGGGAAAAACTGTTTTTT. It is translated as CASSRGEKLFF.

This rearrangement joins TRBV7-9 to TRBJ2-5; 7 bases align to TRBD1. The germline V gene has CDR1 SEHNR and CDR2 FQNEAQ (reference sequence). Trimming took 6 bases from V and 5 from J; bases not matched to a gene: 12. There are 15 residues in the CDR3. CDR3 nucleotide sequence: TGTGCCAGCAGTTACCGGACAGGATCTGGGGAGACCCAGTACTTC. Its translation: CASSYRTGSGETQYF.

The CDR3 DNA follows: TGTGCCTGGAGCGAGGCTGGGGCGCAGAACTATGGCTACACCTTC. This codes for CAWSEAGAQNYGYTF. V and J are TRBV30 and TRBJ1-2; possible D gene TRBD1, 5 bases. The CDR3 has 15 amino acids. CDR1 is GTSNPN and CDR2 is SVGIG in the germline V gene (reference sequence). Deletions cut 3 bases from V and 2 bases from J, with 16 bases between.

The chain recombines TRBV2 with TRBJ1-5, with 7 bases aligning to TRBD1. Germline lookup yields CDR1 SNHLY and CDR2 FYNNEI. The CDR3 has 13 residues. Trimming took 8 bases from V and 4 from J; bases not matched to a gene: 5. CDR3 nucleotides: TGTGCCAGCCACGGACAGGAGAATCAGCCCCAGCATTTT. Amino acids: CASHGQENQPQHF. The whole variable domain, filled in from reference TRBV2 and TRBJ1-5, reads EPEVTQTPSHQVTQMGQEVILRCVPISNHLYFYWYRQILGQKVEFLVSFYNNEISEKSEIFDDQFSVERPDGSNFTLKIRSTKLEDSAMYFCASHGQENQPQHFGDGTRLSIL.

The table lists this clone with a count of one. This chain joins TRBV2 and TRBJ1-2; D might be TRBD1 (6 bases). The germline CDR1 and CDR2 sequences are SNHLY and FYNNEI. This CDR3 contains 15 residues. The germline V and J ends were trimmed by 5 bases and 8 bases, with 21 bases remaining between them. In nucleotides, the CDR3 is TGTGCCAGCAGTCTTATGGAGAGGGGGAGAGGAGGCTACACCTTC. Amino acid sequence: CASSLMERGRGGYTF.

As for this clone: Other DNA sequences of this sample code for an identical CDR3. The chain links TRBV19 to TRBJ2-2; TRBD1 might be the D (6 bases). This CDR3 spans 15 amino acids. The germline V gene encodes CDR1 LNHDA and CDR2 SQIVND (reference sequence). Trimming removed 4 bases from V and 2 bases from J, with 11 bases in between. The CDR3 sequence: CASSTGTLNTGELFF. CDR3 nucleotides: TGTGCCAGTAGTACCGGGACACTAAACACCGGGGAGCTGTTTTTT.

V usage is TRBV28 and J usage is TRBJ1-2; possibly TRBD1 for D (5 bases). The CDR3 is made up of 13 amino acids. Between the trimmed V and J ends, which lost 5 bases and 2 bases, there was a span of 9 bases. The germline V gene has CDR1 MDHEN and CDR2 SYDVKM. CDR3 bases: TGTGCCAGCAGTCGGCCAGGGAACTATGGCTACACCTTC. Its translation is CASSRPGNYGYTF.